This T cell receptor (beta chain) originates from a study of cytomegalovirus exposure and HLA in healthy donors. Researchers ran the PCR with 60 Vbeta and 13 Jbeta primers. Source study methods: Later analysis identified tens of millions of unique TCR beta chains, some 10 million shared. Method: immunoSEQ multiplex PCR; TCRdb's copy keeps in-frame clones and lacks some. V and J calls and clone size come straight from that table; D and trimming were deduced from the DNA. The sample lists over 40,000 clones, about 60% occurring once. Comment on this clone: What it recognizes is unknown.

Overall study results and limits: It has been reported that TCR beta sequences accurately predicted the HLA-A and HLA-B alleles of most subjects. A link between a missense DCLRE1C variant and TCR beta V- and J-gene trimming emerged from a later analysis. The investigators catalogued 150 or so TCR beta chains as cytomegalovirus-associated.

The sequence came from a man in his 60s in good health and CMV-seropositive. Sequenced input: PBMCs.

The CDR3 loop is CASSYPQREIHEQYF. The CDR3 DNA reads as TGTGCCAGCAGTTACCCCCAGCGGGAGATCCACGAGCAGTACTTC. This chain connects TRBV6-6 to TRBJ2-7, with TRBD2 matching over 8 bases. J lost 5 bases, V lost 2 bases, and 8 bases had no gene match. CDR1 and CDR2 (germline): MNHNY, SVGAGI (reference sequence). The length of the CDR3 is 15 residues.